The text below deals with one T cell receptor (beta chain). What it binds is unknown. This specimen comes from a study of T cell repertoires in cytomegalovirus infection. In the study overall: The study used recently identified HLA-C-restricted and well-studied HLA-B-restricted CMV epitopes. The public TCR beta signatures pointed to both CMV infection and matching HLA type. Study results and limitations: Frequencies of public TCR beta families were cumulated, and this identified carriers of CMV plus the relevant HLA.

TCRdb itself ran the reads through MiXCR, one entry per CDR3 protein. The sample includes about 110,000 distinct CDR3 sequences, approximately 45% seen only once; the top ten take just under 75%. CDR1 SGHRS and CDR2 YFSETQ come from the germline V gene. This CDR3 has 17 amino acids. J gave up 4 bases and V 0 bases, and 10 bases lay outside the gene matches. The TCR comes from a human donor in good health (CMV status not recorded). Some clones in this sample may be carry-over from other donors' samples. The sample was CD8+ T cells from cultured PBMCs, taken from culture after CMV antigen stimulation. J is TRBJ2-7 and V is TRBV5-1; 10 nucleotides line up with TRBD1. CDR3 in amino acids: CASSLEAVGTGEYEQYF. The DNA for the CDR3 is TGCGCCAGCAGCTTGGAGGCCGTCGGGACAGGGGAATACGAGCAGTACTTC.